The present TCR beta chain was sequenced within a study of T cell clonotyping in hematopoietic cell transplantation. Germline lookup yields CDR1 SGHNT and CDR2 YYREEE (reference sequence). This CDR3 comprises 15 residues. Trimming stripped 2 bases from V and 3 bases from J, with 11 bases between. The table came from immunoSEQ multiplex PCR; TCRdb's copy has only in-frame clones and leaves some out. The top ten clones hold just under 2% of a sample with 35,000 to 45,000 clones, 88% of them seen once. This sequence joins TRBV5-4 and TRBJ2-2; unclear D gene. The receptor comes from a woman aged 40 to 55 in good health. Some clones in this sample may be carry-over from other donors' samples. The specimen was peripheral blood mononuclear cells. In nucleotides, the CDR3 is TGTGCCAGCAGCTTACTGGGAATGGACACCGGGGAGCTGTTTTTT. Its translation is CASSLLGMDTGELFF.